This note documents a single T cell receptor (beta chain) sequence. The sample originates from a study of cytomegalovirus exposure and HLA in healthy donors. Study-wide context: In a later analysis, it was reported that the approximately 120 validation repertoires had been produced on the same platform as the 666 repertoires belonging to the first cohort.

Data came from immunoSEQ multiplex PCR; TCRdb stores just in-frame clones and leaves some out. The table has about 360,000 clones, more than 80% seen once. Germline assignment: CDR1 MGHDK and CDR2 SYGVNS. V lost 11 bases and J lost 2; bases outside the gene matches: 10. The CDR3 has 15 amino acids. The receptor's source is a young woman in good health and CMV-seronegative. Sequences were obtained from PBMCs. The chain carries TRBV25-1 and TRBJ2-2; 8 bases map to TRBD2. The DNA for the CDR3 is TGTGCCGTCGGGAGGGGAAACCTAAACACCGGGGAGCTGTTTTTT. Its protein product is CAVGRGNLNTGELFF. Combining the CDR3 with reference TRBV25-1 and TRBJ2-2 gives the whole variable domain EADIYQTPRYLVIGTGKKITLECSQTMGHDKMYWYQQDPGMELHLIHYSYGVNSTEKGDLSSESTVSRIRTEHFPLTLESARPSHTSQYLCAVGRGNLNTGELFFGEGSRLTVL.